Each of the 20 T cell receptor beta chains below was sequenced from the same sample in a study of blood T cell repertoires in COVID-19 (dated by TCRdb to about 2020). The library was generated by the immunoSEQ multiplex PCR assay. TCRdb obtained this table from immuneACCESS and retained in-frame rearrangements with V and J assigned. These tables miss some clones; where compared with another copy, unresolved V genes account for less than half of the shortfall, and the remainder is unexplained. Counted in this sample were over 100,000 clones; 85% to 90% of them appeared once. 1% to 1.4% of the sample rests with the top ten. The source material was peripheral blood. Source of these receptors: a human donor in a cohort sampled during active COVID-19.

In nucleotides, the CDR3 is TGTGCCAGCAGCTTAGCGCGTGGACATCCCTATGGCTACACCTTC. Amino acid sequence: CASSLARGHPYGYTF. V usage is TRBV7-9 and J usage is TRBJ1-2; possibly TRBD1 for D (5 bases). This CDR3 spans 15 amino acids. Germline V gene lookup returns CDR1 SEHNR and CDR2 FQNEAQ (reference sequence). With 0 bases removed from V and 4 bases from J, the gap between germline ends came to 12 bases.

This clone was detected only once. V gene TRBV28 combines with J gene TRBJ2-7, with D unresolved. The CDR3 consists of 17 residues. The V end lost 2 bases, the J end lost 4 bases, and 21 bases lay between the germline ends. Germline V lookup: CDR1 MDHEN, CDR2 SYDVKM. The CDR3 nucleotides read TGTGCCAGCAGTTTAGATTTATCCGAAGACCCAGCGTACGAGCAGTACTTC. Protein: CASSLDLSEDPAYEQYF.

The chain couples TRBV20-1 to TRBJ2-1; TRBD2 agrees at 7 bases. J lost 6 bases, V lost 3 bases, and 11 bases had no gene match. This CDR3 is 15 amino acids long. From germline, CDR1 is DFQATT and CDR2 SNEGSKA (reference sequence). The CDR3 DNA reads TGCAGTGCTAGTCGGTCGGGAGGAGGGGTCAATGAGCAGTTCTTC. Amino acid sequence: CSASRSGGGVNEQFF.

The J gene is TRBJ2-7, the V gene TRBV4-1; 9 positions match TRBD2. Germline CDR1 MGHRA, CDR2 YSYEKL. The CDR3 loop spans 17 amino acids. V shed 2 bases and J 3 bases; nucleotides not matched to a gene: 11. The chain's CDR3 is CASSQSVAGASLYEQYF. The DNA for the CDR3 is TGCGCCAGCAGCCAATCGGTAGCGGGGGCCTCCCTCTACGAGCAGTACTTC.

The V and J genes are TRBV28 and TRBJ2-2; D is unclear. The V end was cut by 6 bases, the J end by 5 bases, with 13 bases between. The germline CDR1 and CDR2 sequences are MDHEN and SYDVKM. The CDR3 loop spans 14 amino acids. The CDR3 spells CASRTLKKTGELFF. The CDR3 DNA sequence: TGTGCCAGCAGGACTTTAAAAAAGACCGGGGAGCTGTTTTTT.

The chain uses TRBV28 and TRBJ1-4, with TRBD1 matching 7 bases. The CDR3 runs to 14 residues. V lost 7 bases to trimming and J lost 4 bases; unmatched junction nucleotides: 6. The germline gives CDR1 MDHEN, CDR2 SYDVKM. The CDR3 sequence: CASIQQGINEKLFF. For the CDR3, the DNA is TGTGCCAGCATTCAACAGGGGATTAATGAAAAACTGTTTTTT.

The rearrangement joins TRBV7-8 to TRBJ1-1, with a weak D call TRBD1 (5 bases). This CDR3 has 14 residues. The ends were cut back, 7 bases at V and 3 bases at J, with 15 bases in the middle. Germline CDR1 SGHVS, CDR2 FQNEAQ. The CDR3 loop reads CASTDLSGYTEAFF. CDR3 bases: TGTGCCAGCACGGATCTTTCAGGGTACACTGAAGCTTTCTTT.

This chain links TRBV28 with TRBJ2-1; 7 nucleotides align to TRBD2. Germline CDR1 and CDR2: MDHEN and SYDVKM. V lost 5 bases, J lost 2 bases, and 12 bases stayed unmatched. This CDR3 is built from 17 residues. CDR3 amino acids: CASSPSLTGGAYNEQFF. CDR3 sequence (DNA): TGTGCCAGCAGTCCTAGCCTAACGGGAGGAGCCTACAATGAGCAGTTCTTC.

V usage is TRBV13 and J usage is TRBJ1-5; the D gene is possibly TRBD1 (6 bases). V gave up 5 bases and J gave up 3 bases, with 14 bases separating them. CDR1 and CDR2 from the germline V gene are PRHDT and FYEKMQ (reference sequence). The CDR3 runs 15 residues. The CDR3 DNA is TGTGCCAGCAGCACAAAGAGGGGGATCAATCAGCCCCAGCATTTT. It is translated as CASSTKRGINQPQHF.

The chain combines TRBV6-2 or TRBV6-3 with TRBJ2-7; 7 bases map to TRBD1. Germline V gene lookup returns CDR1 MNHEY and CDR2 SVGEGT. The J segment lost 6 bases and the V segment lost 6 bases, leaving 17 bases of the junction unmatched. This CDR3 is 16 amino acids long. In DNA form, the CDR3 reads TGTGCCAGCAGCACCCCCCATCGACAGGGTCGTCTCGAGCAGTACTTC. Protein product: CASSTPHRQGRLEQYF.

This rearrangement joins TRBV29-1 to TRBJ1-5; TRBD1 agrees at 7 bases. This CDR3 comprises 13 residues. Trimming at V came to 4 bases and at J to 3 bases, leaving 3 bases not matched to a gene. The germline gives CDR1 SQVTM, CDR2 ANQGSEA. The CDR3, as DNA: TGCAGCGTTGGACAGGGTGTCAATCAGCCCCAGCATTTT. This sequence encodes CSVGQGVNQPQHF.

The gene calls are TRBV6-1 and TRBJ2-1; D is possibly TRBD1 (5 bases). The V and J ends lost 1 base and 2 bases respectively, with 9 bases between them. CDR1 MNHNS and CDR2 SASEGT come from the germline V gene. The CDR3 consists of 15 residues. The CDR3 loop is CASSEVRAAYNEQFF. CDR3 DNA sequence: TGTGCCAGCAGTGAAGTCAGGGCCGCCTACAATGAGCAGTTCTTC.

The V and J genes are TRBV28 and TRBJ2-5; D is unclear. V shed 2 bases and J shed 5 bases, with 9 bases lying between them. Germline V CDR1 and CDR2: MDHEN, SYDVKM. The CDR3 covers 13 residues. The CDR3 DNA reads TGTGCCAGCAGTTTAATGATGCGGGAGACCCAGTACTTC. Translated, it gives CASSLMMRETQYF. The variable domain in full, completed from reference TRBV28 and TRBJ2-5, reads DVKVTQSSRYLVKRTGEKVFLECVQDMDHENMFWYRQDPGLGLRLIYFSYDVKMKEKGDIPEGYSVSREKKERFSLILESASTNQTSMYLCASSLMMRETQYFGPGTRLLVL.

This chain connects TRBV28 to TRBJ2-4; perhaps TRBD1 as D (6 bases). The CDR3 is 12 amino acids. CDR1 and CDR2 (germline): MDHEN, SYDVKM. Trimming cost V 4 bases and J 7 bases, with 8 bases left between them. Here the CDR3 reads CASSSDRNIQYF. CDR3 sequence (DNA): TGTGCCAGCAGTTCCGACAGGAACATTCAGTACTTC. The full variable domain, in which reference TRBV28 and TRBJ2-4 provide the parts outside the CDR3, is DVKVTQSSRYLVKRTGEKVFLECVQDMDHENMFWYRQDPGLGLRLIYFSYDVKMKEKGDIPEGYSVSREKKERFSLILESASTNQTSMYLCASSSDRNIQYFGAGTRLSVL.

The gene calls are TRBV7-9 and TRBJ2-6; the D is unclear. CDR3 size: 14 residues. V gave up 4 bases and J gave up 0 bases, with 4 bases separating them. Germline-derived CDR1 and CDR2 are SEHNR and FQNEAQ (reference sequence). The CDR3 region is CASSYLSGANVLTF. The CDR3 DNA reads as TGTGCCAGCAGCTATCTCTCTGGGGCCAACGTCCTGACTTTC.

The chain uses TRBV6-1 and TRBJ2-5; TRBD2 matches at 8 bases. This CDR3 comprises 16 residues. V lost 3 bases, J lost 5 bases, and 11 bases stayed unmatched. Germline CDR1 reads MNHNS; CDR2 reads SASEGT. This CDR3 reads CASSDWTRGGGETQYF. The CDR3 DNA is TGTGCCAGCAGTGACTGGACTCGGGGGGGCGGGGAGACCCAGTACTTC.

The chain has TRBV6-1 and TRBJ2-3, with a possible D match to TRBD1 (5 bases). Trimming left V 1 base short and J 5 bases short, with 7 bases between. CDR3 length equals 13 residues. Germline V gene sequence: CDR1 MNHNS, CDR2 SASEGT. The CDR3 sequence: CASSEGGGDTQYF. Written as DNA, the CDR3 is TGTGCCAGCAGTGAAGGGGGCGGAGATACGCAGTATTTT.

This clone was seen once. CDR3 loop: CASREEGNQPQHF. The CDR3 DNA is TGTGCCAGCAGGGAGGAGGGCAATCAGCCCCAGCATTTT. This chain joins TRBV2 and TRBJ1-5, with D hard to call. Germline loops: CDR1 SNHLY, CDR2 FYNNEI. The CDR3 has 13 residues. Deletions cut 6 bases from V and 2 bases from J, with 8 bases between.

This chain connects TRBV6-5 to TRBJ1-2, with 7 bases fitting TRBD1. V lost 8 bases to trimming and J lost 1 base; unmatched junction nucleotides: 7. This CDR3 region has 14 residues. Germline CDR1 is MNHEY and CDR2 is SVGAGI. The CDR3 protein is CASGRTGGNYGYTF. In DNA, the CDR3 is TGTGCCAGCGGGCGGACAGGTGGTAACTATGGCTACACCTTC.

The chain couples TRBV5-6 to TRBJ2-7; D gene uncertain. This CDR3 has 13 amino acids. V lost 0 bases to trimming and J lost 6 bases, with 10 bases between them. In germline, CDR1 is SGHDT, CDR2 YYEEEE. CDR3 protein: CASSLGPPGEQYF. The CDR3 DNA sequence: TGTGCCAGCAGCTTGGGCCCCCCGGGCGAGCAGTACTTC.